These 28 T cell receptor beta chains were all obtained from the same sample, sequenced in a study of T-cell memory formation after mild COVID-19. A single record per CDR3 protein comes from TCRdb applying MiXCR to the 5' RACE reads. This repertoire shows over 500,000 distinct CDR3 sequences, 17% found once; its top ten account for just over 8%. Specimen: PBMCs or a T cell subset sorted from them (not recorded which). The receptors originated from an adult woman who had mild COVID-19 (a few samples of this study predate the infection). Cell type and time point are not known.

The V and J genes are TRBV4-1 and TRBJ1-5; D is ambiguous. The CDR3 is 17 residues long. The germline gives CDR1 MGHRA, CDR2 YSYEKL. The V and J ends lost 0 bases and 2 bases respectively, with 14 bases between them. CDR3 sequence (DNA): TGCGCCAGCAGCCAAGATGGCGGGAGTGTGGGCAATCAGCCCCAGCATTTT. Translated: CASSQDGGSVGNQPQHF.

This clonotype was seen only a few times. The chain combines TRBV9 with TRBJ1-2; D might be TRBD1 (6 bases). Trimming cost V 4 bases and J 0 bases, with 13 bases left between them. CDR3 length: 15 amino acids. The germline CDR1 and CDR2 sequences are SGDLS and YYNGEE. As DNA, the CDR3 is TGTGCCAGCAGCATAGGACAGCATCCTAACTATGGCTACACCTTC. This sequence encodes CASSIGQHPNYGYTF.

This clonotype was observed a few times. The genes are TRBV13 and TRBJ2-7, with TRBD2 matching 9 bases. The CDR3 extends over 18 amino acids. Trimming removed 1 base from V and 3 bases from J; junction bases left unmatched: 13. Germline CDR1 and CDR2: PRHDT and FYEKMQ (reference sequence). The CDR3 DNA reads TGTGCCAGCAGCTTAGAAGGGGGCGTAAGCGGGAGGTTCTACGAGCAGTACTTC. It codes for CASSLEGGVSGRFYEQYF.

A few counts support this clonotype. J is TRBJ2-2 and V is TRBV7-2; 7 nucleotides agree with TRBD1. CDR1 and CDR2 from the germline V gene are SGHTA and FQGNSA. The ends lost 0 bases at V and 6 bases at J; junction bases unmatched: 7. This CDR3 is built from 16 residues. CDR3 in amino acids: CASSLARTGGPGELFF. The DNA of the CDR3 is TGTGCCAGCAGCTTAGCCAGGACAGGAGGTCCCGGGGAGCTGTTTTTT.

The V call is TRBV6-4, the J call TRBJ1-6, with D possibly being TRBD1 (6 bases). The CDR3 contains 13 residues. Germline V gene sequence: CDR1 MRHNA, CDR2 SNTAGT. The V and J ends lost 8 bases and 6 bases respectively, with 11 bases between them. In DNA, the CDR3 is TGTGCCAGCCGGGACACGACTAATTCACCCCTCCACTTT. Its translation: CASRDTTNSPLHF.

This clonotype appeared a single time. This could be a read error, since a much larger clone is one nucleotide away. The gene calls are TRBV24-1 and TRBJ2-3, with D unclear. The CDR3 contains 12 residues. Germline V gene lookup returns CDR1 KGHDR and CDR2 SFDVKD. V was clipped by 3 bases and J by 2 bases, with 2 bases between them. This chain's CDR3 is CATSDTTDTQYF. In DNA, the CDR3 is TGTGCCACCAGTGATACCACAGATACGCAGTATTTT.

This clonotype was detected a few times. The chain couples TRBV9 to TRBJ2-1, with 9 bases identical to TRBD2. This CDR3 contains 15 residues. Germline CDR1 reads SGDLS; CDR2 reads YYNGEE. Trimming took 4 bases from V and 8 from J; bases not matched to a gene: 10. CDR3 nucleotides: TGTGCCAGCAGCCGCAGTAGCGGGAGTAGCGATGAGCAGTTCTTC. As protein: CASSRSSGSSDEQFF. Variable domain in full (rest from reference TRBV9 and TRBJ2-1): DSGVTQTPKHLITATGQRVTLRCSPRSGDLSVYWYQQSLDQGLQFLIQYYNGEERAKGNILERFSAQQFPDLHSELNLSSLELGDSALYFCASSRSSGSSDEQFFGPGTRLTVL.

This clonotype was counted many times. The genes are TRBV27 and TRBJ2-4; D unresolved. The V and J ends lost 5 bases and 6 bases respectively, with 14 bases between them. There are 14 residues in the CDR3. The V gene's germline CDR1 is MNHEY and CDR2 SMNVEV (reference sequence). The CDR3 coding sequence is TGTGCCAGCAGTCCGGATACGGGTCGAAACATTCAGTACTTC. The encoded protein is CASSPDTGRNIQYF.

This clonotype has at least ten counts. The chain recombines TRBV7-8 with TRBJ2-7, with D perhaps matching TRBD2 (5 bases). The V gene lost 4 bases and the J gene lost 0 bases, with 13 bases spanning the gap. Germline values: CDR1 SGHVS, CDR2 FQNEAQ. This CDR3 spans 15 amino acids. The CDR3 here is CASSSLRENSYEQYF. The CDR3 region has the DNA TGTGCCAGCAGCTCCCTCCGGGAAAACTCCTACGAGCAGTACTTC.

The chain links TRBV20-1 to TRBJ2-7; 7 bases align to TRBD1. The CDR3 has 13 amino acids. The ends lost 5 bases at V and 0 bases at J; junction bases unmatched: 4. Per germline, CDR1 DFQATT and CDR2 SNEGSKA (reference sequence). CDR3 coding DNA: TGCAGTGCTGTAAGACAGGGCTCCTACGAGCAGTACTTC. Translated: CSAVRQGSYEQYF.

V usage is TRBV27 and J usage is TRBJ2-3; D perhaps matches TRBD1 (5 bases). Trimming pared 7 bases from V and 2 bases from J, leaving 19 bases between. From germline, CDR1 is MNHEY and CDR2 SMNVEV (reference sequence). CDR3 length: 16 residues. CDR3 amino acids: CASTTRAQQNTDTQYF. The CDR3 DNA is TGTGCCAGCACCACCAGGGCCCAGCAGAACACAGATACGCAGTATTTT.

This clonotype was recorded at least ten times. The V and J genes are TRBV29-1 and TRBJ1-2; no reliable D call. Germline values: CDR1 SQVTM, CDR2 ANQGSEA. CDR3 size: 13 residues. The ends were cut back, 0 bases at V and 8 bases at J, with 13 bases in the middle. The CDR3 nucleotides are TGCAGCGTTGAAGAGTGGACTTCTGGAGGCTACACCTTC. Its translation: CSVEEWTSGGYTF.

V usage is TRBV12-3 or TRBV12-4 and J usage is TRBJ1-3; D not certain. V shed 6 bases and J shed 3 bases, with 18 bases lying between them. CDR3 length: 16 amino acids. The CDR3 bases are TGTGCCAGCAGCCTAAGACCGCTAGTCTATGGAAACACCATATATTTT. Translation: CASSLRPLVYGNTIYF.

This clonotype came up a few times. This chain joins TRBV4-1 and TRBJ2-5, with 8 bases lining up with TRBD2. Germline V CDR1 and CDR2: MGHRA, YSYEKL. This CDR3 is 15 amino acids long. J was trimmed by 9 bases and V by 1 base; bases with no gene match: 10. The CDR3 protein is CASSQGPGTGGAQYF. The CDR3 DNA reads TGCGCCAGCAGCCAAGGTCCGGGGACGGGAGGGGCCCAGTACTTC.

The chain is built from TRBV14 and TRBJ2-1; D is tentatively TRBD1 or TRBD2 (5 bases each). The V and J ends lost 3 bases and 7 bases respectively, with 16 bases between them. The CDR3 extends over 15 amino acids. CDR1 SGHDN and CDR2 FVKESK come from the germline V gene. The CDR3 DNA reads as TGTGCCAGCAGCCAGGCAGGGACCTTAGTGAATGAGCAGTTCTTC. Amino acids: CASSQAGTLVNEQFF.

This clonotype was seen a few times. The gene calls are TRBV29-1 and TRBJ1-4, with 9 nucleotides matching TRBD1. J was trimmed by 8 bases and V by 2 bases; bases with no gene match: 9. CDR1 and CDR2 (germline): SQVTM, ANQGSEA. This CDR3 comprises 15 residues. The CDR3 loop reads CSVELLQGAGEKLFF. The CDR3, as DNA: TGCAGCGTTGAACTCCTACAGGGGGCAGGGGAAAAACTGTTTTTT.

This clonotype has more than one count but fewer than ten. The chain recombines TRBV18 with TRBJ1-4; no clear D. Looked up from germline, CDR1 is KGHSH and CDR2 is LQKENI. The CDR3 runs to 15 residues. The ends were cut back, 4 bases at V and 7 bases at J, with 16 bases in the middle. CDR3 sequence reads: CASSQGQPVGEKLFF. CDR3 nucleotides: TGTGCCAGCTCACAGGGTCAACCAGTCGGTGAAAAACTGTTTTTT.

The J gene is TRBJ2-3, the V gene TRBV19; D assignment may be TRBD1 or TRBD2 (6 bases each). The CDR3 runs 14 residues. Germline V gene data show CDR1 as LNHDA and CDR2 as SQIVND (reference sequence). V was trimmed by 6 bases and J by 5 bases, leaving 15 bases between them. CDR3 bases: TGTGCCAGTAGAGCGTCGGGGGCTAAAGATACGCAGTATTTT. Protein sequence: CASRASGAKDTQYF.

This clonotype was picked up a small number of times. V gene TRBV5-1 combines with J gene TRBJ1-1; 10 bases agree with TRBD1. This CDR3 has 16 amino acids. Germline loops: CDR1 SGHRS, CDR2 YFSETQ. V gave up 3 bases and J gave up 5 bases; unmatched junction bases: 10. This CDR3 reads CASSSGTGVWGTEAFF. The DNA for the CDR3 is TGCGCCAGCAGCTCCGGGACAGGGGTTTGGGGGACTGAAGCTTTCTTT.

The CDR3 is CASSLTGGSNEQFF. In nucleotides, the CDR3 is TGCGCCAGCAGCTTGACAGGGGGCTCTAATGAGCAGTTCTTC. V gene TRBV5-1 combines with J gene TRBJ2-1, with 9 bases identical to TRBD1. Germline lookup yields CDR1 SGHRS and CDR2 YFSETQ. This CDR3 region has 14 residues. The J segment lost 7 bases and the V segment lost 1 base, leaving 3 bases of the junction unmatched.

The chain employs TRBV9 and TRBJ2-7, with 13 nucleotides matching TRBD2. Trimming took 2 bases from V and 3 from J; bases not matched to a gene: 5. Germline-derived CDR1 and CDR2 are SGDLS and YYNGEE. The CDR3 is 16 residues long. The CDR3 protein is CASSVRTSGSHYEQYF. The CDR3 DNA sequence: TGTGCCAGCAGCGTGCGGACTAGCGGGAGTCACTACGAGCAGTACTTC.

The chain joins TRBV10-3 to TRBJ1-1, with TRBD1 matching 7 bases. J lost 3 bases, V lost 5 bases, and 6 bases had no gene match. This CDR3 comprises 14 residues. From germline, CDR1 is ENHRY and CDR2 SYGVKD. The CDR3 DNA sequence: TGTGCCATCAGTCAGACAGGGACGGACACTGAAGCTTTCTTT. This encodes CAISQTGTDTEAFF.

The chain combines TRBV24-1 with TRBJ2-5; D tentatively reads TRBD1 or TRBD2 (5 bases each). Trimming cost V 6 bases and J 1 base, with 11 bases left between them. CDR1 is KGHDR, CDR2 SFDVKD, per germline. The CDR3 is 14 amino acids. The CDR3 DNA sequence: TGTGCCACCAGTAGGAAGGGGAGCCAAGAGACCCAGTACTTC. This translates into CATSRKGSQETQYF.

This clonotype showed up many times. The genes are TRBV29-1 and TRBJ2-5; TRBD2 is a possible D gene (5 bases). Germline lookup yields CDR1 SQVTM and CDR2 ANQGSEA. V gave up 7 bases and J gave up 2 bases, with 14 bases separating them. The CDR3 is 13 amino acids. Here the CDR3 reads CSGVEGSQETQYF. The CDR3 coding sequence is TGCAGCGGCGTCGAGGGCTCACAAGAGACCCAGTACTTC.

The rearrangement joins TRBV15 to TRBJ2-5; D tentatively fits TRBD1 or TRBD2 (5 bases each). Germline V gene sequence: CDR1 LNHNV, CDR2 YYDKDF (reference sequence). This CDR3 has 16 residues. The V and J ends lost 5 bases and 1 base respectively, with 17 bases between them. In nucleotides, the CDR3 is TGTGCCACCAGCGCTGGGGACGCAGGTCCCCAAGAGACCCAGTACTTC. Translated, it gives CATSAGDAGPQETQYF.

The chain links TRBV7-2 to TRBJ1-5; no firm D call. V was shortened by 1 base and J by 8 bases, with 12 bases between the two germline ends. CDR1 and CDR2 from the germline V gene are SGHTA and FQGNSA. The CDR3 is made up of 14 amino acids. CDR3 coding DNA: TGTGCCAGCAGCTTAGACGGTGGGTCGGAGCCCCAGCATTTT. Encoded protein: CASSLDGGSEPQHF.

The gene calls are TRBV6-2 or TRBV6-3 and TRBJ2-7; D is possibly TRBD1 (8 bases). Germline loops: CDR1 MNHEY, CDR2 SVGEGT. The V gene lost 8 bases and the J gene lost 4 bases, with 15 bases spanning the gap. This CDR3 is built from 13 residues. The CDR3 reads CASFGQGLYEQYF. The CDR3 DNA is TGTGCCAGCTTTGGACAGGGACTATACGAGCAGTACTTC.

In its sample, this clonotype was seen a few times. CDR3 bases: TGTGCCAGCAGGGAGACGGGACAGAGTCCTAACTATGGCTACACCTTC. This gives the protein CASRETGQSPNYGYTF. This chain joins TRBV6-6 and TRBJ1-2, with 7 bases identical to TRBD1. The germline V gene has CDR1 MNHNY and CDR2 SVGAGI (reference sequence). The CDR3 loop spans 16 amino acids. After removal of 6 bases from V and 0 bases from J, the junction contained 10 bases not matched to a gene.